The rows below give T cell receptor beta chains drawn from one sample of a study of T cell changes during pregnancy in multiple sclerosis. Sequencing used immunoSEQ multiplex PCR; TCRdb keeps in-frame clones, though not all of them. The table includes more than 65,000 clones, roughly 92% detected once. Source: CD4+ T cells from peripheral blood mononuclear cells, taken before pregnancy. Receptor source: a female donor with multiple sclerosis, enrolled in a pregnancy study. The conserved cysteine and the conserved F or W are not part of the CDR3 here.

TRBV5-1 12 ASSQDKVSTEAF
TRBV5-1 13 ASSPGGSSNQPQH
TRBV7-3 12 ASSLEGLNNEQF
TRBV27 11 ASRERGNTEAF
TRBV9 17 ASSVGNRGVRGSQETQY
TRBV2 15 ASSEAPGLAGVNEQF
TRBV5-5 13 ASSLAPDFHYGYT
TRBV7-7 12 ASSSGQAGYEQY
TRBV11-2 12 ASSFGGSNYGYT
TRBV19 13 ASSNRDRADYEQY
TRBV5-4 14 ASSLDPQGAGDTQY
TRBV9 14 ASSSRAGGYQETQY
TRBV5-6 13 ASSLAGWARNTIY
TRBV30 10 AWNRGNTEAF
TRBV6-1 11 ASSEVSFDTIY
TRBV27 10 AISGRAYEQY
TRBV6-5 14 ASSYPRGGPYNEQF
TRBV5-1 13 ASSSASGTVNEQF
TRBV19 12 ASSRDRGSEKLF
TRBV5-4 14 ASSLQKGAGNYEQY
TRBV7-8 12 ASSSYLTEYEQY
TRBV5-5 12 ASSLTGPGTEAF
TRBV19 12 ASSRQGPNTEAF
TRBV6-1 13 ASSASSGRRETQY
TRBV2 13 ASKIPGSSSYEQY
TRBV5-4 13 ASSLGRGVNGELF
TRBV28 13 ASRPPGGAGTEAF
TRBV18 15 ASSPRLAGGSHNEQF
TRBV11-2 17 ASSPRGVSGRAGGETQY
TRBV28 15 ASSYGGHRYSGNTIY
TRBV5-4 13 ASSRDRVGGNTIY
TRBV7-9 16 ASSVHGTGSSGANVLT
TRBV19 11 ASSTGGTYEQY
TRBV5-4 13 ASSLVGQVEETQY
TRBV9 12 ASSRQGQNTEAF
TRBV7-3 15 ASSLSGGNLSPYGYT
TRBV30 15 AWSGGLAGVLDNEQF
TRBV5-4 13 ASSPQSSSTDTQY
TRBV5-1 12 ATSRGSGADTQY
TRBV23-1 16 ASSQSTHRLSSYNEQF
TRBV6-1 12 ASRADRGIQPQH
TRBV9 12 ASSVGAGNNEQF
TRBV5-1 13 ASNPGTSGYNEQF
TRBV18 12 ASSVSGVSYEQY
TRBV2 16 ASSDRGRAKSLVDEQY
TRBV29-1 14 SVEKVGQGTNEKLF
TRBV18 12 ASLTGEDSYGYT
TRBV28 14 ASSIRLSSGANVLT
TRBV10-2 10 ASTTGIETQY
TRBV9 15 ASSVGTSGGANNEQF
TRBV27 13 ASRHTGLGDQPQH
TRBV30 12 AWSSGASTDTQY